These 24 T cell receptor beta chains share one sample of origin, sequenced in a study of blood T cell repertoires in COVID-19 (dated by TCRdb to the early 2020s). The library was obtained by the immunoSEQ multiplex PCR assay. Drawn from immuneACCESS, this table holds only the in-frame rearrangements with V and J called that TCRdb kept. Clones are partly lost; checked studies trace under half to an unresolved V gene and leave the rest unexplained. This sample has fewer than 200,000 clones in its table, and roughly 80% of those were observed once. Jointly, the top ten make up roughly 8% of the sample. The sequencing sample was made of peripheral blood. These receptors were taken from a man in his 60s with acute or convalescent COVID-19.

The chain employs TRBV30 and TRBJ1-1; D is ambiguous. In germline, CDR1 is GTSNPN, CDR2 SVGIG (reference sequence). This CDR3 is built from 11 residues. Deletions cut 2 bases from V and 10 bases from J, with 11 bases between. The CDR3 loop reads CAWSPGIAAFF. For the CDR3, the DNA is TGTGCCTGGAGTCCGGGTATCGCAGCTTTCTTT.

V and J are TRBV24-1 and TRBJ1-2, with D hard to call. Looked up from germline, CDR1 is KGHDR and CDR2 is SFDVKD. V shed 1 base and J shed 7 bases, with 9 bases lying between them. The CDR3 covers 13 residues. CDR3 region: CATSDLSEFGYTF. In nucleotides, the CDR3 is TGTGCCACCAGTGATTTATCGGAGTTTGGCTACACCTTC.

The chain recombines TRBV5-5 with TRBJ2-7, with a possible D match to TRBD2 (5 bases). CDR1 and CDR2 (germline): SGHKS, YYEKEE (reference sequence). V shed 2 bases and J shed 3 bases, with 15 bases lying between them. The CDR3 extends over 15 amino acids. The CDR3 nucleotides read TGTGCCAGCAGCTTTATCCACACCGAGGGCTACGAGCAGTACTTC. It is translated as CASSFIHTEGYEQYF.

The chain has TRBV5-1 and TRBJ2-5; no definite D call. V lost 2 bases and J lost 0, with 14 bases in between. The CDR3 totals 16 residues. Germline values: CDR1 SGHRS, CDR2 YFSETQ. This CDR3 is CASSFRGNRYQETQYF. DNA for the CDR3: TGCGCCAGCAGCTTTCGTGGCAACCGCTACCAAGAGACCCAGTACTTC.

The J gene is TRBJ1-1, the V gene TRBV3-1 (or the pseudogene TRBV3-2), with D perhaps matching TRBD1 (5 bases). The CDR3 covers 15 residues. The V gene's germline CDR1 is LGHDT and CDR2 YNNKEL (reference sequence). Trimming took off 3 bases at V and 5 bases at J, with 16 bases between the two ends. CDR3 in DNA: TGTGCCAGCAGCCAGGTTGCAACAGGTAGGACTGAAGCTTTCTTT. It yields the protein CASSQVATGRTEAFF.

This chain joins TRBV12-3 or TRBV12-4 and TRBJ1-2; D unresolved. Deletions cut 4 bases from V and 10 bases from J, with 16 bases between. This CDR3 contains 13 residues. The CDR3 loop reads CASSYNRENFYTF. The CDR3 DNA reads as TGTGCCAGCAGTTATAATAGGGAGAATTTCTACACCTTC.

This clone showed up just once. V gene TRBV5-1 combines with J gene TRBJ1-1; no reliable D call. CDR1 and CDR2 (germline): SGHRS, YFSETQ. V lost 4 bases to trimming and J lost 0 bases, with 10 bases between them. The CDR3 has 14 amino acids. CDR3 nucleotide sequence: TGCGCCAGCAGCAAACCAAACATGAACACTGAAGCTTTCTTT. Translating gives CASSKPNMNTEAFF.

The chain joins TRBV10-3 to TRBJ1-1, with a possible D match to TRBD1 (6 bases). This CDR3 is built from 15 residues. V lost 0 bases, J lost 4 bases, and 12 bases lay in between. Per germline, CDR1 ENHRY and CDR2 SYGVKD. The CDR3 coding sequence is TGTGCCATCAGTGAGTCTTCAGGGGTTGGCACTGAAGCTTTCTTT. Its protein product is CAISESSGVGTEAFF.

V gene TRBV28 combines with J gene TRBJ1-1; D gene ambiguous. V was clipped by 5 bases and J by 11 bases, with 15 bases between them. The CDR3 runs to 12 residues. CDR1 is MDHEN and CDR2 is SYDVKM in the germline V gene. The CDR3 bases are TGTGCCAGCAGTGAATACCGGGGAACGGCTTTCTTT. The encoded protein is CASSEYRGTAFF.

This sequence joins TRBV7-2 and TRBJ1-5; D is undetermined. The CDR3 contains 12 residues. The V gene lost 5 bases and the J gene lost 5 bases, with 7 bases spanning the gap. The germline CDR1 and CDR2 sequences are SGHTA and FQGNSA. The CDR3 protein is CASSVSDQPQHF. DNA of the CDR3: TGTGCCAGCAGCGTATCGGATCAGCCCCAGCATTTT. The full variable domain, rest sourced from reference TRBV7-2 and TRBJ1-5, is GAGVSQSPSNKVTEKGKDVELRCDPISGHTALYWYRQSLGQGLEFLIYFQGNSAPDKSGLPSDRFSAERTGGSVSTLTIQRTQQEDSAVYLCASSVSDQPQHFGDGTRLSIL.

The rearrangement uses TRBV4-1 and TRBJ2-7, with D possibly matching TRBD2 (5 bases). Germline lookup yields CDR1 MGHRA and CDR2 YSYEKL. CDR3 length equals 14 residues. The V gene lost 1 base and the J gene lost 3 bases, with 10 bases spanning the gap. CDR3 sequence reads: CASSQAVGDYEQYF. The CDR3 DNA reads TGCGCCAGCAGCCAAGCCGTCGGGGACTACGAGCAGTACTTC.

The V and J genes are TRBV6-1 and TRBJ1-5; D gene uncertain. Deletions cut 3 bases from V and 1 base from J, with 13 bases between. Germline loops: CDR1 MNHNS, CDR2 SASEGT. The CDR3 extends over 16 amino acids. The DNA of the CDR3 is TGTGCCAGCAGTGAGGGCCAAGGTCGGAGCAATCAGCCCCAGCATTTT. Its protein product is CASSEGQGRSNQPQHF.

This chain links TRBV7-8 with TRBJ1-6; 11 nucleotides line up with TRBD1. In germline, CDR1 is SGHVS, CDR2 FQNEAQ. This CDR3 region has 16 residues. Trimming cost V 1 base and J 7 bases; bases outside gene matches: 3. The CDR3 here is CASSLVGTGGNSPLHF. CDR3 DNA sequence: TGTGCCAGCAGCTTAGTCGGGACAGGGGGGAATTCACCCCTCCACTTT.

Of note for this clone: This may come from a read error, since a much larger clone is one base off. The chain employs TRBV6-1 and TRBJ2-3; perhaps TRBD1 as D (6 bases). The CDR3 extends over 15 amino acids. Germline CDR1 and CDR2: MNHNS and SASEGT. Trimming pared 3 bases from V and 0 bases from J, leaving 10 bases between. CDR3 DNA sequence: TGTGCCAGCAGTGATCCAGGGGCTAGCACAGATACGCAGTATTTT. Its protein product is CASSDPGASTDTQYF.

This clone appeared a few times. The junction does not match germline at one end; this may be a read error. This chain joins TRBV6-5 and TRBJ1-1; 7 positions match TRBD1. Germline V gene lookup returns CDR1 MNHEY and CDR2 SVGAGI. This CDR3 is built from 11 residues. CDR3 DNA sequence: TGTGCCAGCTCCGGGAGGGGGCGAAGGCTCTTT. This gives the protein CASSGRGRRLF.

The genes are TRBV9 and TRBJ1-2; D is unclear. Germline lookup yields CDR1 SGDLS and CDR2 YYNGEE. The V end was cut by 4 bases, the J end by 2 bases, with 15 bases between. The CDR3 is 15 amino acids. CDR3 nucleotides: TGTGCCAGCAGCCTAACGGACGGGATCAACTATGGCTACACCTTC. This encodes CASSLTDGINYGYTF.

The chain joins TRBV5-8 to TRBJ2-3, with D unresolved. The germline V gene encodes CDR1 SGHTS and CDR2 YDEGEE. The CDR3 extends over 13 amino acids. V lost 2 bases and J lost 4, with 8 bases in between. CDR3 nucleotide sequence: TGTGCCAGCAGCTTACTAACGTCAGATACGCAGTATTTT. Its translation: CASSLLTSDTQYF.

The CDR3 DNA follows: TGCGCCAGCAGCCAAGACAGTAGGGGGTTGTCTGAAGCTTTCTTT. Translation gives CASSQDSRGLSEAFF. The chain joins TRBV4-1 to TRBJ1-1, with D perhaps TRBD1 (6 bases). The V end lost 0 bases, the J end lost 6 bases, and 14 bases lay between the germline ends. This CDR3 comprises 15 residues. Germline V gene lookup returns CDR1 MGHRA and CDR2 YSYEKL.

J is TRBJ2-3 and V is TRBV12-3 or TRBV12-4, with D possibly TRBD2 on 5 matching bases. The CDR3 covers 13 residues. The ends were cut back, 5 bases at V and 4 bases at J, with 10 bases in the middle. The DNA for the CDR3 is TGTGCCAGCAGTGGACGGGGTGCAGATACGCAGTATTTT. Residues: CASSGRGADTQYF.

This chain's CDR3 is CASTGGMERAGELFF. Here the CDR3 DNA reads TGTGCCAGCACCGGGGGGATGGAACGAGCCGGGGAGCTGTTTTTT. This rearrangement joins TRBV7-8 to TRBJ2-2; TRBD2 matches 7 bases. The CDR3 runs 15 residues. Germline V gene sequence: CDR1 SGHVS, CDR2 FQNEAQ. V trimming: 7 bases; J trimming: 6 bases; junction bases outside the gene matches: 11.

The chain links TRBV30 to TRBJ2-3; D call uncertain. The CDR3 covers 11 residues. CDR1 and CDR2 from the germline V gene are GTSNPN and SVGIG (reference sequence). V lost 2 bases and J 6 bases, leaving 6 bases between the germline ends. The CDR3 nucleotides are TGTGCCTGGAGTTCCCCGGATACGCAGTATTTT. Its translation is CAWSSPDTQYF.

The CDR3 DNA is TGCGCCAGCAGCCAAGAACCTCGGACAGGGGGATACTATGGCTACACCTTC. It translates to CASSQEPRTGGYYGYTF. The chain carries TRBV4-3 and TRBJ1-2, with 10 bases identical to TRBD1. Germline V gene sequence: CDR1 LGHNA, CDR2 YSLEER. The CDR3 has 17 residues. V was pared by 0 bases and J by 3 bases, with 7 bases of the junction left unmatched.

This chain links TRBV6-5 with TRBJ2-3; 7 bases map to TRBD1. V was pared by 6 bases and J by 6 bases, with 12 bases of the junction left unmatched. The CDR3 is made up of 15 amino acids. CDR1 is MNHEY and CDR2 is SVGAGI in the germline V gene. CDR3 residues: CASRPTGLGGDTQYF. For the CDR3, the DNA is TGTGCCAGCAGACCGACAGGGTTGGGCGGCGATACGCAGTATTTT.

Relative to its sample, this clone is medium-sized. V gene TRBV10-2 combines with J gene TRBJ2-1, with 16 bases lining up with TRBD2. This CDR3 is 16 amino acids long. Germline V gene sequence: CDR1 WSHSY, CDR2 SAAADI. V gave up 5 bases and J gave up 8 bases; unmatched junction bases: 6. Here the CDR3 reads CASSTGTSGGVDEQFF. In DNA, the CDR3 is TGCGCCAGCAGTACCGGGACTAGCGGGGGGGTAGATGAGCAGTTCTTC.